A single sample gave rise to the 2 T cell receptor beta chains below, sequenced in a study of blood T cells in healthy people across ages. It was with a sample-barcoded 5' primer and a J-beta primer mix that a second PCR of about 7 to 12 cycles was run. MiXCR, applied by TCRdb to the 5' RACE reads, yields one record per CDR3 protein. The sample yields more than 800,000 distinct CDR3 sequences, more than 25% seen once. Sequenced sample: blood. Source of these receptors: a woman older than 75 in good health.

This chain uses TRBV5-1 with TRBJ1-4; a possible D gene is TRBD1 (5 bases). V gave up 0 bases and J gave up 0 bases, with 12 bases separating them. Per the germline V gene, CDR1 is SGHRS and CDR2 is YFSETQ. The CDR3 has 17 amino acids. CDR3 region: CASSLAAGSATNEKLFF. The CDR3 DNA follows: TGCGCCAGCAGCTTGGCCGCAGGGTCAGCAACTAATGAAAAACTGTTTTTT.

On this clonotype: Given a much more abundant clone one base away, this may be a read error. The V gene is TRBV30, the J gene TRBJ2-5; D is possibly TRBD2 (7 bases). Germline CDR1 and CDR2: GTSNPN and SVGIG (reference sequence). This CDR3 has 13 amino acids. V shed 1 base and J shed 11 bases, with 17 bases lying between them. The CDR3 bases are TGTGCCTGGAGTGGGGGGGGGCCTTATGAGCAGTACTTC. Translation: CAWSGGGPYEQYF.